This TCR beta chain was obtained from a study of patients and donors after allogeneic stem cell transplantation. TCRdb redid the calling of the RT-PCR reads with MiXCR, one entry per CDR3 protein. This sample carries 900,000 to 1,000,000 distinct CDR3 sequences, roughly 17% of them seen once, and the ten largest clones take 5.5% to 6.5%. Germline values: CDR1 DFQATT, CDR2 SNEGSKA (reference sequence). Trimming cost V 3 bases and J 0 bases, with 6 bases left between them. CDR3 length equals 13 residues. This clonotype occurred a few times. Sequencing used blood, either unsorted or a sorted T cell fraction (not recorded which). This chain joins TRBV20-1 and TRBJ2-1; D call uncertain. The source is a human donor who was either an allogeneic HSCT recipient or a stem cell or donor lymphocyte infusion donor (not recorded which). It is not recorded whose cells these are; they may come from a transplant donor. Here the CDR3 DNA reads TGCAGTGCTAGGCGGAGCTCCTACAATGAGCAGTTCTTC. Protein product: CSARRSSYNEQFF.